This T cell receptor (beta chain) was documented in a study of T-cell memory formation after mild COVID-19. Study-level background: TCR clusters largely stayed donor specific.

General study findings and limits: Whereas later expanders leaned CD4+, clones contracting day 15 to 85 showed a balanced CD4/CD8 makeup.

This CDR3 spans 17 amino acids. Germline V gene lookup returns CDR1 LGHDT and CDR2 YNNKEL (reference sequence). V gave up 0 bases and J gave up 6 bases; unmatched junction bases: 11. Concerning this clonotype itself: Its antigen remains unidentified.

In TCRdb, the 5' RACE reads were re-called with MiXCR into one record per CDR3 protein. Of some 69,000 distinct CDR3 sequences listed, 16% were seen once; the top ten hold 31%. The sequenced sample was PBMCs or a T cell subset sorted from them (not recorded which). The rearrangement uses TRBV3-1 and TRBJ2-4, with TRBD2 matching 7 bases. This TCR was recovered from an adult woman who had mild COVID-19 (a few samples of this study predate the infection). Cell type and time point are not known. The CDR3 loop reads CASSQDLSGGRRNIQYF. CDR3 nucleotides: TGTGCCAGCAGCCAAGATCTATCGGGAGGAAGGAGAAACATTCAGTACTTC.